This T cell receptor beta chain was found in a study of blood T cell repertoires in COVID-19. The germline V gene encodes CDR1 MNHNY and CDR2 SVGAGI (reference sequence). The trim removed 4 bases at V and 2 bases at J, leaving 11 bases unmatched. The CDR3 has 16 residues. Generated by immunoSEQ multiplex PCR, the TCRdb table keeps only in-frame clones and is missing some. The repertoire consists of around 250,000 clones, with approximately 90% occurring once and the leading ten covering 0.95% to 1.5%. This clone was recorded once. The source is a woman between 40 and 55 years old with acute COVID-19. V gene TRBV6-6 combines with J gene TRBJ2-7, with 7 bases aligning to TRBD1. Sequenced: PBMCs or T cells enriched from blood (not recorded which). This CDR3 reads CASSLPSGGFTYEQYV. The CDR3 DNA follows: TGTGCCAGCAGTTTACCGTCAGGGGGTTTCACCTACGAGCAGTACGTC.